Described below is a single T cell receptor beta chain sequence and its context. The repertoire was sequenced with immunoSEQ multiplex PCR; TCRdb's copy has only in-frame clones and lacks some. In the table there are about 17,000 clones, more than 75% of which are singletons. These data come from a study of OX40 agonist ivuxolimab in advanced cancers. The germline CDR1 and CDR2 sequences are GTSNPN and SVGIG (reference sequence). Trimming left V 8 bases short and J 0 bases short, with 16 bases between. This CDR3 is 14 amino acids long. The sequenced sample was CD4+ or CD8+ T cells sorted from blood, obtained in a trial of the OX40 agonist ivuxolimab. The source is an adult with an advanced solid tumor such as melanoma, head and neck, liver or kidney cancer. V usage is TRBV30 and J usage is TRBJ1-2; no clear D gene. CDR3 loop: CAVLLGRANYGYTF. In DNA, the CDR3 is TGTGCCGTTCTTCTCGGAAGAGCTAACTATGGCTACACCTTC.